The 25 T cell receptor beta chains listed next were all sequenced from one sample in a study of graft-versus-host responses after intestinal transplantation. The table came from immunoSEQ multiplex PCR; TCRdb's copy has only in-frame clones and leaves some out. The sample records approximately 77,000 clones, 85% to 90% being singletons. What these receptors recognize is not known. This specimen was unstimulated CD4+ T cells sorted from spleen or lymph node cells, taken before intestinal transplant. The receptors derive from a human donor who received an intestinal transplant.

As regards this clone: At one end, the junction sequence differs from germline, possibly due to a read error. The V and J genes are TRBV7-7 and TRBJ2-5, with a tentative D call TRBD2 (5 bases). This CDR3 region has 13 residues. CDR1 SSHAT and CDR2 FNYEAQ come from the germline V gene (reference sequence). The CDR3 region has the DNA TGTGCTAGCAGCTCGGACTTTGAAGAGACCCAGTACTTC. It yields the protein CASSSDFEETQYF.

The chain uses TRBV5-1 and TRBJ1-1; D is undetermined. Trimming removed 4 bases from V and 0 bases from J, with 10 bases in between. Germline V CDR1 and CDR2: SGHRS, YFSETQ. The CDR3 runs 14 residues. DNA of the CDR3: TGCGCCAGCAGCCTTACAACTATGAACACTGAAGCTTTCTTT. It is translated as CASSLTTMNTEAFF.

The V call is TRBV7-8, the J call TRBJ2-1, with 11 bases aligning to TRBD2. This CDR3 has 15 residues. V was clipped by 4 bases and J by 7 bases; unmatched bases: 6. Germline V gene data show CDR1 as SGHVS and CDR2 as FQNEAQ. The CDR3 region has the DNA TGTGCCAGCAGCTCGACTAGCGGGACTAGGAATGAGCAGTTCTTC. Translated: CASSSTSGTRNEQFF.

CDR3 DNA sequence: TGCAGCGTTGGTGTCGCAGATACGCAGTATTTT. It codes for CSVGVADTQYF. V gene TRBV29-1 combines with J gene TRBJ2-3, with unresolved D. Germline V gene sequence: CDR1 SQVTM, CDR2 ANQGSEA. This CDR3 has 11 residues. Trimming removed 4 bases from V and 4 bases from J, with 6 bases in between.

The chain has TRBV27 and TRBJ2-7; D gene unclear. Germline V gene data show CDR1 as MNHEY and CDR2 as SMNVEV (reference sequence). V lost 5 bases to trimming and J lost 7 bases, with 18 bases between them. This CDR3 contains 14 residues. CDR3 DNA sequence: TGTGCCAGCAGTCCGCTCCCTCTCTGGCGGGAGCAGTACTTC. Translating it yields CASSPLPLWREQYF.

The chain employs TRBV27 and TRBJ2-1; TRBD2 aligns across 10 bases. Germline CDR1 is MNHEY and CDR2 is SMNVEV (reference sequence). CDR3 length: 16 amino acids. Unmatched junction bases numbered 6, after V lost 7 bases and J lost 0 bases. The CDR3 DNA is TGTGCCAGCACCTACGTAGCGGGGGGCTCCTACAATGAGCAGTTCTTC. Translated, it gives CASTYVAGGSYNEQFF.

The chain links TRBV6-6 to TRBJ1-4; 7 bases agree with TRBD1. Per the germline V gene, CDR1 is MNHNY and CDR2 is SVGAGI (reference sequence). There are 14 residues in the CDR3. V gave up 2 bases and J gave up 7 bases; unmatched junction bases: 4. The CDR3 nucleotides are TGTGCCAGCAGTTACGCTAGACAGGGTGAAAAACTGTTTTTT. As protein: CASSYARQGEKLFF.

The chain employs TRBV7-2 and TRBJ2-4, with D tentatively TRBD2 (6 bases). Trimming removed 5 bases at V and 0 bases at J, with 14 bases between. Germline assignment: CDR1 SGHTA and CDR2 FQGNSA. The CDR3 is 16 residues long. CDR3 sequence: CASSQSGLLAKNIQYF. The CDR3 region has the DNA TGTGCCAGCAGCCAGAGCGGGCTACTAGCCAAAAACATTCAGTACTTC.

This rearrangement joins TRBV29-1 to TRBJ1-1; D is uncertain. V gave up 5 bases and J gave up 2 bases, with 18 bases separating them. The CDR3 loop spans 15 amino acids. Germline loops: CDR1 SQVTM, CDR2 ANQGSEA. CDR3 nucleotides: TGCAGCGTTCAGACCCGACTCCTTCCAAACACTGAAGCTTTCTTT. As protein: CSVQTRLLPNTEAFF.

The chain carries TRBV5-1 and TRBJ2-1; 12 nucleotides agree with TRBD2. From germline, CDR1 is SGHRS and CDR2 YFSETQ. The CDR3 has 16 amino acids. V was pared by 2 bases and J by 9 bases, with 9 bases of the junction left unmatched. CDR3 residues: CASSFSASGRDSEQFF. CDR3 nucleotide sequence: TGCGCCAGCAGCTTTAGTGCTAGCGGGAGGGATTCTGAGCAGTTCTTC.

The chain has TRBV28 and TRBJ1-2; D might be TRBD1 (5 bases). The V gene's germline CDR1 is MDHEN and CDR2 SYDVKM. This CDR3 has 14 amino acids. V shed 6 bases and J shed 1 base, with 12 bases lying between them. In nucleotides, the CDR3 is TGTGCCAGCAGCATCCCGGGGGATAACTATGGCTACACCTTC. Translating it yields CASSIPGDNYGYTF.

The chain couples TRBV29-1 to TRBJ1-2; 10 nucleotides line up with TRBD1. The CDR3 is made up of 12 amino acids. The V gene's germline CDR1 is SQVTM and CDR2 ANQGSEA. With V trimmed by 5 bases and J by 6 bases, 3 bases remained unmatched. The CDR3 is CSVNGQGDGYTF. The CDR3 nucleotides read TGCAGCGTTAATGGACAGGGGGATGGCTACACCTTC.

The chain has TRBV11-1 and TRBJ2-1, with 9 bases fitting TRBD1. CDR1 is SGHAT, CDR2 FQDESV, per germline (reference sequence). This CDR3 contains 17 residues. V was pared by 4 bases and J by 0 bases, with 7 bases of the junction left unmatched. This CDR3 is CASSSPQGASSYNEQFF. In DNA form, the CDR3 reads TGTGCCAGCAGCTCCCCACAGGGGGCTAGCTCCTACAATGAGCAGTTCTTC.

This clone was detected once. The V gene is TRBV2, the J gene TRBJ1-5; 9 bases agree with TRBD1. With 6 bases clipped from V and 5 bases from J, the junction kept 5 bases outside the gene matches. The CDR3 runs 14 residues. In germline, CDR1 is SNHLY, CDR2 FYNNEI. In nucleotides, the CDR3 is TGTGCCAGCAGCGGGACAGGGTCCCATCAGCCCCAGCATTTT. Its protein is CASSGTGSHQPQHF.

Note on this clone: Other DNA sequences in the same sample also yield this CDR3. This chain connects TRBV6-5 to TRBJ1-2; perhaps TRBD1 as D (5 bases). The germline CDR1 and CDR2 sequences are MNHEY and SVGAGI. The germline V and J ends were trimmed by 0 bases and 4 bases, with 9 bases remaining between them. The CDR3 runs 14 residues. CDR3 amino acids: CASSYSTGGYGYTF. The DNA of the CDR3 is TGTGCCAGCAGTTACTCAACGGGGGGCTATGGCTACACCTTC.

This clone was found a few times. The chain joins TRBV6-1 to TRBJ2-7; no firm D call. Trimming left V 6 bases short and J 3 bases short, with 9 bases between. Germline values: CDR1 MNHNS, CDR2 SASEGT. The CDR3 consists of 12 residues. CDR3 bases: TGTGCCAGCAGCGCGCTAGACTACGAGCAGTACTTC. Amino acids: CASSALDYEQYF.

This chain links TRBV5-6 with TRBJ1-1; D uncertain. The germline V and J ends were trimmed by 3 bases and 5 bases, with 8 bases remaining between them. Germline V gives CDR1 SGHDT, CDR2 YYEEEE. The CDR3 runs 12 residues. CDR3 sequence reads: CASSSLRTEAFF. The CDR3, as DNA: TGTGCCAGCAGCTCCCTGCGGACTGAAGCTTTCTTT.

This clone is a singleton in its sample. The chain recombines TRBV5-5 with TRBJ1-5, with 7 bases fitting TRBD1. Trimming cost V 4 bases and J 0 bases; bases outside gene matches: 10. There are 17 residues in the CDR3. CDR1 is SGHKS, CDR2 YYEKEE, per germline (reference sequence). The CDR3 region has the DNA TGTGCCAGCAGCCACCGGGACAGACAGTATAGCAATCAGCCCCAGCATTTT. This sequence encodes CASSHRDRQYSNQPQHF. The full variable domain, with the rest looked up from reference TRBV5-5 and TRBJ1-5, is DAGVTQSPTHLIKTRGQQVTLRCSPISGHKSVSWYQQVLGQGPQFIFQYYEKEERGRGNFPDRFSARQFPNYSSELNVNALLLGDSALYLCASSHRDRQYSNQPQHFGDGTRLSIL.

This CDR3 is CASSTTRTGSETQYF. CDR3 sequence (DNA): TGTGCCAGCAGCACTACTAGGACAGGGTCAGAGACCCAGTACTTC. The V call is TRBV5-6, the J call TRBJ2-5; 8 positions match TRBD1. The trim removed 4 bases at V and 4 bases at J, leaving 9 bases unmatched. The CDR3 consists of 15 residues. Germline values: CDR1 SGHDT, CDR2 YYEEEE.

Only one count was recorded for this clone. The genes are TRBV2 and TRBJ2-1; D is unresolved. Germline V lookup: CDR1 SNHLY, CDR2 FYNNEI. The CDR3 runs to 13 residues. V was cut by 7 bases and J by 3 bases, with 10 bases left in between. DNA of the CDR3: TGTGCCAGCAAGGAGCAAGACTACAATGAGCAGTTCTTC. Its translation is CASKEQDYNEQFF.

For the CDR3, the DNA is TGTGCCAGTTCTACAGGGGGCGGTAATCAGCCCCAGCATTTT. Protein: CASSTGGGNQPQHF. The chain employs TRBV6-1 and TRBJ1-5; 9 bases match TRBD1. V lost 9 bases to trimming and J lost 4 bases; unmatched junction nucleotides: 7. The CDR3 runs to 14 residues. CDR1 MNHNS and CDR2 SASEGT come from the germline V gene.

CDR3 amino acids: CASSERTSGGITDTQYF. The CDR3 DNA reads TGTGCCAGCAGTGAAAGGACTAGCGGGGGGATCACAGATACGCAGTATTTT. This chain uses TRBV25-1 with TRBJ2-3; 14 positions match TRBD2. Germline CDR1 MGHDK, CDR2 SYGVNS. The trim removed 2 bases at V and 2 bases at J, leaving 3 bases unmatched. This CDR3 is built from 17 residues. The complete variable domain, with remaining parts taken from reference TRBV25-1 and TRBJ2-3, reads EADIYQTPRYLVIGTGKKITLECSQTMGHDKMYWYQQDPGMELHLIHYSYGVNSTEKGDLSSESTVSRIRTEHFPLTLESARPSHTSQYLCASSERTSGGITDTQYFGPGTRLTVL.

This chain links TRBV2 with TRBJ2-1; D gene ambiguous. V dropped 4 bases and J dropped 7 bases, with 5 bases sitting between them. Germline CDR1 SNHLY, CDR2 FYNNEI. The CDR3 consists of 11 residues. CDR3 in DNA: TGTGCCAGCAGTGCTGTTAATGAGCAGTTCTTC. It codes for CASSAVNEQFF.

The V call is TRBV9, the J call TRBJ1-3; TRBD1 matches 8 bases. CDR1 and CDR2 from the germline V gene are SGDLS and YYNGEE. The J segment lost 12 bases and the V segment lost 0 bases, leaving 8 bases of the junction unmatched. The CDR3 consists of 14 residues. The CDR3 sequence is CASSVDGQGTSIYF. CDR3 DNA sequence: TGTGCCAGCAGCGTAGATGGACAGGGAACAAGCATATATTTT.

This clone was recorded once. The genes are TRBV5-4 and TRBJ2-4, with TRBD2 as a possible D gene (5 bases). The CDR3 runs 14 residues. CDR1 is SGHNT and CDR2 is YYREEE in the germline V gene (reference sequence). The V and J ends lost 5 bases and 0 bases respectively, with 9 bases between them. DNA for the CDR3: TGTGCCAGCAGTAGCGCGGTAGCCAAAAACATTCAGTACTTC. Its translation: CASSSAVAKNIQYF.